This record concerns one TCR beta chain sequence. This entry belongs to a study of blood T cell repertoires in COVID-19. V lost 4 bases to trimming and J lost 1 base; unmatched junction nucleotides: 6. The germline gives CDR1 SGHRS, CDR2 YFSETQ. The CDR3 is made up of 16 amino acids. Generated by immunoSEQ multiplex PCR, the TCRdb table keeps only in-frame clones and is missing some. The sample contains over 60,000 clones, around four fifths of which appear only once. This TCR came from a human donor in a cohort sampled during active COVID-19. The specimen sequenced was peripheral blood. V and J are TRBV5-1 and TRBJ2-5; 11 nucleotides align to TRBD1. Written as DNA, the CDR3 is TGCGCCAGCAGCCCCCTGGGACAGGGGGTCCAAGAGACCCAGTACTTC. It is translated as CASSPLGQGVQETQYF.